The 32 T cell receptor beta chains below all came from one sample that was sequenced in a study of OX40 agonist ivuxolimab in advanced cancers. Measured with immunoSEQ multiplex PCR; TCRdb has only the in-frame clones, and not every one. The sample records roughly 66,000 clones, nearly 90% being singletons. The sequencing used CD4+ or CD8+ T cells sorted from blood, collected in a trial of the OX40 agonist ivuxolimab. These receptors were collected from an adult with an advanced solid tumor such as melanoma, head and neck, liver or kidney cancer.

The genes are TRBV6-6 and TRBJ2-1; TRBD2 is a possible D gene (6 bases). Trimming removed 2 bases from V and 6 bases from J, with 11 bases in between. CDR3 length: 14 residues. The germline V gene encodes CDR1 MNHNY and CDR2 SVGAGI (reference sequence). In DNA form, the CDR3 reads TGTGCCAGCAGTTACCCGCGGGGCCTCAATGAGCAGTTCTTC. This translates into CASSYPRGLNEQFF.

V gene TRBV2 combines with J gene TRBJ2-3, with D maybe TRBD2 (6 bases). The CDR3 totals 11 residues. Germline lookup yields CDR1 SNHLY and CDR2 FYNNEI. V was pared by 6 bases and J by 5 bases, with 6 bases between. The CDR3 loop is CASRGGDTQYF. The DNA of the CDR3 is TGTGCCAGCAGGGGGGGAGATACGCAGTATTTT.

The chain uses TRBV30 and TRBJ2-7; either TRBD1 or TRBD2 may supply D (5 bases each). From germline, CDR1 is GTSNPN and CDR2 SVGIG (reference sequence). V shed 7 bases and J shed 3 bases, with 16 bases lying between them. The CDR3 is 13 amino acids. The CDR3 reads CASRDRRVYEQYF. The DNA of the CDR3 is TGTGCCTCCCGGGACCGAAGGGTCTACGAGCAGTACTTC.

CDR3 loop: CASSLAETQYF. The CDR3, as DNA: TGCGCCAGCAGCTTGGCAGAGACCCAGTACTTC. The V call is TRBV5-1, the J call TRBJ2-5; D not resolved. Germline V gene data show CDR1 as SGHRS and CDR2 as YFSETQ. Trimming removed 0 bases from V and 4 bases from J, with 1 base in between. The CDR3 extends over 11 amino acids.

CDR3 DNA: TGTGCCAGCAGCGTGGGGACAGGGCAGGGTCAGCCCCAGCATTTT. This gives the protein CASSVGTGQGQPQHF. The chain employs TRBV9 and TRBJ1-5; 9 bases line up with TRBD1. The CDR3 runs to 15 residues. From germline, CDR1 is SGDLS and CDR2 YYNGEE. The V and J ends lost 2 bases and 6 bases, in that order; junction bases with no gene match: 6.

The chain has TRBV6-1 and TRBJ2-7, with 9 bases that match TRBD1. There are 15 residues in the CDR3. CDR1 is MNHNS, CDR2 SASEGT, per germline. Germline trimming cut 5 bases from V and 3 bases from J; bases unmatched to any gene: 8. The CDR3 region has the DNA TGTGCCAGCAGTCGACCATTGACAGGGGGCTACGAGCAGTACTTC. Encoded protein: CASSRPLTGGYEQYF.

The CDR3 loop is CASSRQWGQPQHF. The CDR3 DNA sequence: TGTGCCAGTAGTCGCCAATGGGGACAGCCCCAGCATTTT. This chain links TRBV19 with TRBJ1-5; D not certain. V was pared by 5 bases and J by 7 bases, with 12 bases between. CDR3 size: 13 residues. Per germline, CDR1 LNHDA and CDR2 SQIVND (reference sequence).

The rearrangement joins TRBV19 to TRBJ2-3; 9 bases fit TRBD1. Trimming removed 5 bases from V and 10 bases from J; junction bases left unmatched: 7. Germline V gives CDR1 LNHDA, CDR2 SQIVND (reference sequence). There are 13 residues in the CDR3. As DNA, the CDR3 is TGTGCCAGTAGTCGGGACAGGGAAGGGGCGCAGTATTTT. It codes for CASSRDREGAQYF.

The rearrangement joins TRBV5-6 to TRBJ2-5; 7 nucleotides agree with TRBD1. Germline CDR1 reads SGHDT; CDR2 reads YYEEEE. Trimming at V came to 3 bases and at J to 2 bases, leaving 1 base not matched to a gene. The CDR3 is 13 amino acids. This chain's CDR3 is CASSWDSQETQYF. The CDR3 DNA reads as TGTGCCAGCAGCTGGGACAGTCAAGAGACCCAGTACTTC.

The rearrangement joins TRBV28 to TRBJ1-5, with D hard to call. CDR3 length: 16 residues. Trimming took off 7 bases at V and 1 base at J, with 17 bases between the two ends. CDR1 MDHEN and CDR2 SYDVKM come from the germline V gene. CDR3 amino acids: CASIPWTETSNQPQHF. CDR3 bases: TGTGCCAGCATCCCGTGGACGGAGACCAGCAATCAGCCCCAGCATTTT.

This chain joins TRBV6-1 and TRBJ2-3; D gene unclear. The CDR3 is 14 amino acids. V lost 7 bases and J 5 bases, leaving 16 bases between the germline ends. Per germline, CDR1 MNHNS and CDR2 SASEGT. CDR3 coding DNA: TGTGCCAGCACCTCCGGACCGTTCGGAGATACGCAGTATTTT. The encoded protein is CASTSGPFGDTQYF.

The chain joins TRBV5-1 to TRBJ2-7; D gene uncertain. The CDR3 is 12 residues long. The germline gives CDR1 SGHRS, CDR2 YFSETQ. Between the trimmed V and J ends, which lost 0 bases and 6 bases, there was a span of 7 bases. The CDR3: CASSLDGPEQYF. The DNA of the CDR3 is TGCGCCAGCAGCTTGGACGGGCCCGAGCAGTACTTC.

The V and J genes are TRBV30 and TRBJ2-1; TRBD2 aligns across 7 bases. This CDR3 is built from 12 residues. The germline gives CDR1 GTSNPN, CDR2 SVGIG (reference sequence). V lost 3 bases, J lost 9 bases, and 5 bases stayed unmatched. Here the CDR3 DNA reads TGTGCCTGGAGGTCTAGCGGAACTGAGCAGTTCTTC. Its translation is CAWRSSGTEQFF.

The sample holds a few counts of this clone. The genes are TRBV7-9 and TRBJ1-5; 11 nucleotides match TRBD1. This CDR3 has 16 residues. V gave up 5 bases and J gave up 0 bases; unmatched junction bases: 3. The germline V gene encodes CDR1 SEHNR and CDR2 FQNEAQ (reference sequence). The CDR3 region has the DNA TGTGCCAGCAGCCCAGGGACAGGGGGTAGCAATCAGCCCCAGCATTTT. It encodes CASSPGTGGSNQPQHF.

The rearrangement uses TRBV11-1 and TRBJ2-3, with D maybe TRBD1 (6 bases). The CDR3 sequence is 14 residues long. CDR1 SGHAT and CDR2 FQDESV come from the germline V gene (reference sequence). Trimming left V 3 bases short and J 3 bases short, with 10 bases between. The CDR3 protein is CASSFRGGTDTQYF. The CDR3 DNA sequence: TGTGCCAGCAGCTTCAGGGGCGGTACAGATACGCAGTATTTT. The full variable domain, completed using reference TRBV11-1 and TRBJ2-3, is EAEVAQSPRYKITEKSQAVAFWCDPISGHATLYWYRQILGQGPELLVQFQDESVVDDSQLPKDRFSAERLKGVDSTLKIQPAELGDSAMYLCASSFRGGTDTQYFGPGTRLTVL.

CDR3 in DNA: TGTGCCAGCAGCCTTAGAGCGCGGAGTAACACCGGGGAGCTGTTTTTT. This codes for CASSLRARSNTGELFF. This chain connects TRBV7-2 to TRBJ2-2; D remains ambiguous. The germline gives CDR1 SGHTA, CDR2 FQGNSA. The CDR3 has 16 residues. V dropped 5 bases and J dropped 2 bases, with 15 bases sitting between them.

The chain joins TRBV18 to TRBJ2-3; 7 bases agree with TRBD1. The CDR3 has 14 amino acids. The V and J ends lost 5 bases and 5 bases, in that order; junction bases with no gene match: 7. The germline V gene encodes CDR1 KGHSH and CDR2 LQKENI. CDR3 loop: CASSDPGGRDTQYF. CDR3 nucleotide sequence: TGTGCCAGCTCAGATCCAGGGGGTAGAGATACGCAGTATTTT.

Only one count was recorded for this clone. This chain links TRBV28 with TRBJ2-7, with unresolved D. The CDR3 spans 14 residues. Germline CDR1 and CDR2: MDHEN and SYDVKM. With 5 bases removed from V and 7 bases from J, the gap between germline ends came to 18 bases. The CDR3 sequence is CASSTRGWLGEQYF. The CDR3 coding sequence is TGTGCCAGCAGTACCCGAGGTTGGCTCGGGGAGCAGTACTTC. The whole variable domain, remainder taken from reference TRBV28 and TRBJ2-7, is DVKVTQSSRYLVKRTGEKVFLECVQDMDHENMFWYRQDPGLGLRLIYFSYDVKMKEKGDIPEGYSVSREKKERFSLILESASTNQTSMYLCASSTRGWLGEQYFGPGTRLTVT.

The V call is TRBV5-1, the J call TRBJ1-1, with D possibly TRBD1 on 6 matching bases. The V gene's germline CDR1 is SGHRS and CDR2 YFSETQ. Trimming pared 3 bases from V and 0 bases from J, leaving 9 bases between. The CDR3 runs 14 residues. The CDR3 nucleotides read TGCGCCAGCAGCTCGGACAGCCTGAACACTGAAGCTTTCTTT. Translating gives CASSSDSLNTEAFF. Looking up the rest from reference TRBV5-1 and TRBJ1-1 gives the full variable domain: KAGVTQTPRYLIKTRGQQVTLSCSPISGHRSVSWYQQTPGQGLQFLFEYFSETQRNKGNFPGRFSGRQFSNSRSEMNVSTLELGDSALYLCASSSDSLNTEAFFGQGTRLTVV.

V is TRBV28 and J is TRBJ1-5; 7 nucleotides match TRBD1. Per germline, CDR1 MDHEN and CDR2 SYDVKM. CDR3 length: 14 residues. Trimming took 4 bases from V and 3 from J; bases not matched to a gene: 3. The CDR3 sequence is CASSWDSTNQPQHF. CDR3 nucleotide sequence: TGTGCCAGCAGTTGGGACAGCACCAATCAGCCCCAGCATTTT.

V and J are TRBV7-2 and TRBJ2-2; the match to TRBD2 covers 7 bases. The CDR3 totals 17 residues. Losses at the gene ends were 1 base for V and 1 base for J; bases not matched to a gene: 6. Germline CDR1 and CDR2: SGHTA and FQGNSA. The CDR3 sequence: CASSLESSGVNTGELFF. DNA of the CDR3: TGTGCCAGCAGCTTAGAGTCTAGCGGAGTGAACACCGGGGAGCTGTTTTTT.

The chain uses TRBV7-6 and TRBJ2-1, with 7 bases identical to TRBD2. V lost 2 bases, J lost 6 bases, and 1 base stayed unmatched. Germline assignment: CDR1 SGHVS and CDR2 FNYEAQ. The CDR3 has 13 amino acids. CDR3 nucleotides: TGTGCCAGCAGCTTACCGGGGGGCAATGAGCAGTTCTTC. Translation: CASSLPGGNEQFF.

DNA for the CDR3: TGTGCCAGCTCCCAAGGGCAGGGGGTCAATCAGCCCCAGCATTTT. Translated: CASSQGQGVNQPQHF. The chain has TRBV18 and TRBJ1-5; 7 nucleotides align to TRBD1. Germline CDR1 KGHSH, CDR2 LQKENI. The CDR3 has 15 amino acids. Trimming at V came to 6 bases and at J to 3 bases, leaving 8 bases not matched to a gene. The full variable domain, rest sourced from reference TRBV18 and TRBJ1-5, is NAGVMQNPRHLVRRRGQEARLRCSPMKGHSHVYWYRQLPEEGLKFMVYLQKENIIDESGMPKERFSAEFPKEGPSILRIQQVVRGDSAAYFCASSQGQGVNQPQHFGDGTRLSIL.

The chain links TRBV7-2 to TRBJ1-5; D not certain. There are 12 residues in the CDR3. The V and J ends lost 0 bases and 6 bases respectively, with 3 bases between them. CDR1 and CDR2 (germline): SGHTA, FQGNSA. CDR3 amino acids: CASSLAGQPQHF. CDR3 coding DNA: TGTGCCAGCAGCTTAGCCGGTCAGCCCCAGCATTTT.

The chain has TRBV29-1 and TRBJ1-2, with TRBD1 matching 11 bases. Losses at the gene ends were 7 bases for V and 5 bases for J; bases not matched to a gene: 3. Germline CDR1 SQVTM, CDR2 ANQGSEA. The CDR3 contains 12 residues. CDR3 coding DNA: TGCAGCGCAGGGGACAGGGGGTATGGCTACACCTTC. It specifies CSAGDRGYGYTF.

This clone was detected once. This chain links TRBV7-2 with TRBJ1-2, with a weak D call TRBD1 (5 bases). CDR1 and CDR2 (germline): SGHTA, FQGNSA. Trimming removed 5 bases from V and 5 bases from J, with 15 bases in between. The CDR3 covers 14 residues. The CDR3, as DNA: TGTGCCAGCAGCCCGCCTGGGACGGGGTATGGCTACACCTTC. It encodes CASSPPGTGYGYTF.

This sequence joins TRBV28 and TRBJ1-2; 10 bases line up with TRBD1. The CDR3 spans 14 residues. V trimming: 3 bases; J trimming: 5 bases; junction bases outside the gene matches: 3. Germline V gene sequence: CDR1 MDHEN, CDR2 SYDVKM. This CDR3 reads CASSFGGQGYGYTF. The CDR3 bases are TGTGCCAGCAGTTTCGGGGGACAGGGGTATGGCTACACCTTC.

The rearrangement joins TRBV10-3 to TRBJ2-7, with TRBD1 matching 7 bases. V gave up 8 bases and J gave up 7 bases; unmatched junction bases: 11. The CDR3 runs to 13 residues. The germline CDR1 and CDR2 sequences are ENHRY and SYGVKD. Written as DNA, the CDR3 is TGTGCCATCGGGGAGAGGGGGCTAGGGGAGCAGTACTTC. Amino acids: CAIGERGLGEQYF.

The rearrangement uses TRBV29-1 and TRBJ2-7; D possibly corresponds to TRBD1 (6 bases). The CDR3 is made up of 14 amino acids. Trimming removed 4 bases at V and 7 bases at J, with 20 bases between. Germline lookup yields CDR1 SQVTM and CDR2 ANQGSEA. CDR3 coding DNA: TGCAGCGTTGTGGGGTCGCAGGGAAGGGGGGAGCAGTACTTC. Translation: CSVVGSQGRGEQYF.

The V call is TRBV5-4, the J call TRBJ2-3, with 10 bases aligning to TRBD2. Germline V gene data show CDR1 as SGHNT and CDR2 as YYREEE (reference sequence). Trimming at V came to 1 base and at J to 7 bases, leaving 6 bases not matched to a gene. This CDR3 is 15 amino acids long. The CDR3 sequence: CASSLSGGALNTQYF. CDR3 DNA sequence: TGTGCCAGCAGCTTGAGCGGGGGGGCCTTAAATACGCAGTATTTT.

This chain uses TRBV6-5 with TRBJ2-7; D is perhaps TRBD2 (6 bases). Germline assignment: CDR1 MNHEY and CDR2 SVGAGI. The V end was cut by 6 bases, the J end by 1 base, with 16 bases between. This CDR3 is 15 amino acids long. CDR3 DNA sequence: TGTGCCAGCAGCCGATTAGGGGACTCTTCCTACGAGCAGTACTTC. Its translation: CASSRLGDSSYEQYF.

The chain carries TRBV6-1 and TRBJ1-3; 9 bases are shared with TRBD1. V lost 6 bases to trimming and J lost 3 bases; unmatched junction nucleotides: 3. The CDR3 contains 14 residues. Germline V lookup: CDR1 MNHNS, CDR2 SASEGT. In nucleotides, the CDR3 is TGTGCCAGCAGCATGACAGGGGGTGGAAACACCATATATTTT. Translation gives CASSMTGGGNTIYF.